One T cell receptor beta chain is described in this entry. The data belong to a study of blood T cell repertoires in COVID-19. Using immunoSEQ multiplex PCR, the repertoire was profiled, and TCRdb retains in-frame clones only, with some absent. The sample comprises 60,000 to 65,000 clones, about 87% of which are singletons, and approximately 8.8% rests with the top ten. CDR1 and CDR2 from the germline V gene are MGHRA and YSYEKL. This CDR3 region has 15 residues. Germline trimming cut 4 bases from V and 5 bases from J; bases unmatched to any gene: 5. The material sequenced was peripheral blood. V gene TRBV4-1 combines with J gene TRBJ2-5; 12 bases are shared with TRBD2. The receptor was isolated from a human donor with active COVID-19. The donor label of this sample is uncertain. CDR3 region: CASSPGGLAGETQYF. The CDR3 DNA sequence: TGCGCCAGCAGCCCAGGGGGACTAGCGGGCGAGACCCAGTACTTC.